The present T cell receptor (beta chain) was sequenced within a study of T cell changes during pregnancy in multiple sclerosis. Measured with immunoSEQ multiplex PCR; TCRdb has only the in-frame clones, and not every one. The repertoire has under 80,000 clones, about 89% of them found once; the top ten carry about 0.45%. The CDR3 contains 17 residues. V lost 0 bases to trimming and J lost 2 bases, with 17 bases between them. From germline, CDR1 is SNHLY and CDR2 FYNNEI. This sequence was found in a female donor with multiple sclerosis, enrolled in a pregnancy study. The V and J genes are TRBV2 and TRBJ2-7, with D unresolved. The sample here was CD4+ T cells from peripheral blood mononuclear cells, taken in the second trimester of pregnancy. The CDR3 DNA is TGTGCCAGCAGTGAAGCCCTTTCTCGGGTGTCGCCCTACGAGCAGTACTTC. Amino acids: CASSEALSRVSPYEQYF.